Below, 20 T cell receptor beta chains from the same sample are listed, as sequenced in a study of T cells in Graves' hyperthyroidism and ophthalmopathy. TCR beta CDR3 regions were amplified from RNA transcripts. A set of HTBI primers served as the primers for a first-round RT-PCR of the TCR CDR3. MiXCR, applied by TCRdb to the multiplex PCR reads, yields one record per CDR3 protein. The table records around 690,000 distinct CDR3 sequences, around a sixth of them present only once. Sequencing was done on a sample of blood. These receptors were obtained from a man aged 45-60 years with Graves' hyperthyroidism.

This clonotype was recorded at least ten times. This chain joins TRBV6-2 or TRBV6-3 and TRBJ1-1; unclear D gene. The germline V gene encodes CDR1 MNHEY and CDR2 SVGEGT. The V gene lost 2 bases and the J gene lost 6 bases, with 16 bases spanning the gap. This CDR3 is 15 amino acids long. DNA for the CDR3: TGTGCCAGCAGTTACCCGGGCCTCGATGACGCTGAAGCTTTCTTT. Translating gives CASSYPGLDDAEAFF.

This clonotype was picked up many times. The chain carries TRBV28 and TRBJ1-6; a weak D match, TRBD1 (5 bases). V lost 8 bases and J lost 7, with 18 bases in between. Germline CDR1 reads MDHEN; CDR2 reads SYDVKM. The CDR3 totals 15 residues. The CDR3 nucleotides read TGTGCCAGCTTTTCTAGGACAAACACAAATTCACCCCTCCACTTT. Protein product: CASFSRTNTNSPLHF.

This clonotype turned up a few times. V gene TRBV4-1 combines with J gene TRBJ1-2, with D unclear. Trimming pared 0 bases from V and 6 bases from J, leaving 11 bases between. CDR3 length: 14 amino acids. Looked up from germline, CDR1 is MGHRA and CDR2 is YSYEKL. CDR3 nucleotides: TGCGCCAGCAGCCAAGATACAAGGATCGATGGCTACACCTTC. As protein: CASSQDTRIDGYTF.

At least ten counts were recorded for this clonotype. The chain has TRBV19 and TRBJ1-2, with D hard to call. From germline, CDR1 is LNHDA and CDR2 SQIVND (reference sequence). V lost 8 bases to trimming and J lost 3 bases, with 10 bases between them. This CDR3 has 12 residues. The CDR3 bases are TGTGCCAGTCTCAGTCTCGACTATGGCTACACCTTC. It yields the protein CASLSLDYGYTF.

In its sample, this clonotype was seen a few times. The chain is built from TRBV28 and TRBJ1-5; D unclear. The CDR3 contains 12 residues. CDR1 and CDR2 (germline): MDHEN, SYDVKM. V lost 8 bases, J lost 7 bases, and 12 bases lay in between. The CDR3 loop reads CASGGDTQPQHF. DNA of the CDR3: TGTGCCAGCGGCGGGGATACGCAGCCCCAGCATTTT.

The table lists this clonotype with a count of one. A much larger clone lies one base from this, so it may be a read error. The V and J genes are TRBV7-2 and TRBJ2-3; TRBD2 matches at 12 bases. The CDR3 loop spans 17 amino acids. Germline-derived CDR1 and CDR2 are SGHTA and FQGNSA. CDR3 loop: CASSYSSGRGNADTKYF. DNA of the CDR3: TGTGCCAGCAGCTACTCTAGCGGGAGGGGTAACGCAGATACGAAGTATTTT.

This clonotype was recorded a few times. The chain employs TRBV6-1 and TRBJ2-7; 9 positions match TRBD1. The CDR3 consists of 14 residues. Unmatched junction bases numbered 11, after V lost 5 bases and J lost 9 bases. The germline V gene has CDR1 MNHNS and CDR2 SASEGT. In nucleotides, the CDR3 is TGTGCCAGCAGTACGGACAGGGGACTCACCGGGCAGTACTTC. As protein: CASSTDRGLTGQYF.

This clonotype was detected ten times or more. This chain uses TRBV2 with TRBJ2-2, with 8 bases fitting TRBD1. CDR3 length: 15 residues. Germline V gene data show CDR1 as SNHLY and CDR2 as FYNNEI. V shed 6 bases, J shed 6 bases, and the junction held 9 bases outside the gene matches. Written as DNA, the CDR3 is TGTGCCAGCAGGTTGGATCAGGGGGCGTCCGGGGAGCTGTTTTTT. It codes for CASRLDQGASGELFF.

This clonotype was picked up many times. The chain is built from TRBV27 and TRBJ2-7, with D possibly being TRBD1 or TRBD2 (5 bases each). The ends were cut back, 3 bases at V and 3 bases at J, with 21 bases in the middle. The CDR3 sequence is 17 residues long. CDR1 is MNHEY and CDR2 is SMNVEV in the germline V gene (reference sequence). CDR3 nucleotides: TGTGCCAGCAGTTTTTGGGCAGGGAGCCACTCCAACTACGAGCAGTACTTC. Translated, it gives CASSFWAGSHSNYEQYF.

This clonotype was found many times. The V and J genes are TRBV12-3 or TRBV12-4 and TRBJ2-2; 8 nucleotides line up with TRBD1. V trimming: 7 bases; J trimming: 4 bases; junction bases outside the gene matches: 5. The CDR3 is 14 residues long. In DNA form, the CDR3 reads TGTGCCAGCACCTTGACAGGGGTCACCGGGGAGCTGTTTTTT. It codes for CASTLTGVTGELFF.

The chain has TRBV19 and TRBJ2-2; maybe TRBD1 (5 bases). The CDR3 is 15 amino acids. From germline, CDR1 is LNHDA and CDR2 SQIVND (reference sequence). V lost 0 bases and J lost 4, with 9 bases in between. The CDR3 nucleotides read TGTGCCAGTAGTATAGATGGGGCCGGCACCGGGGAGCTGTTTTTT. The encoded protein is CASSIDGAGTGELFF.

The table lists this clonotype with a count of one. A much larger clone sits a single nucleotide away, making a read error possible. CDR3 region: CASSLVEGLAKNIQSF. DNA for the CDR3: TGTGCCAGCAGCTTAGTGGAGGGGCTAGCCAAAAACATTCAGTCCTTC. This sequence joins TRBV7-2 and TRBJ2-4; D is perhaps TRBD2 (6 bases). Per the germline V gene, CDR1 is SGHTA and CDR2 is FQGNSA. The CDR3 totals 16 residues.

The chain recombines TRBV6-1 with TRBJ2-3; D gene unclear. CDR1 is MNHNS, CDR2 SASEGT, per germline. CDR3 length: 12 residues. The V end lost 6 bases, the J end lost 4 bases, and 8 bases lay between the germline ends. This CDR3 is CASRVGADTQYF. The CDR3 DNA follows: TGTGCCAGCAGGGTCGGTGCAGATACGCAGTATTTT.

This clonotype was seen many times. This sequence joins TRBV2 and TRBJ1-1; D may be TRBD1 (5 bases). This CDR3 has 14 residues. Germline V lookup: CDR1 SNHLY, CDR2 FYNNEI. V was cut by 4 bases and J by 4 bases, with 13 bases left in between. CDR3 amino acids: CASSAGDGGTEAFF. For the CDR3, the DNA is TGTGCCAGCAGTGCTGGGGATGGGGGCACTGAAGCTTTCTTT.

In its sample, this clonotype was seen a few times. The chain employs TRBV4-3 and TRBJ2-5, with a tentative D call TRBD1 (5 bases). Trimming removed 2 bases at V and 3 bases at J, with 10 bases between. This CDR3 region has 14 residues. Germline CDR1 reads LGHNA; CDR2 reads YSLEER. Written as DNA, the CDR3 is TGCGCCAGCAGCCAACCAGGGCACGAAGAGACCCAGTACTTC. Its translation is CASSQPGHEETQYF.

Only a few counts were recorded for this clonotype. Mismatch with germline at one junction end may stem from a read error. The rearrangement links TRBV7-9 to TRBJ2-1; 7 bases match TRBD2. This CDR3 spans 15 amino acids. Germline V lookup: CDR1 SEHNR, CDR2 FQNEAQ (reference sequence). The CDR3 sequence is CASSLAQTSHAGQVF. The CDR3 bases are TGTGCCAGCAGCTTAGCACAGACTAGCCATGCAGGGCAGGTCTTC. The variable domain in full, completed from reference TRBV7-9 and TRBJ2-1, reads DTGVSQNPRHKITKRGQNVTFRCDPISEHNRLYWYRQTLGQGPEFLTYFQNEAQLEKSRLLSDRFSAERPKGSFSTLEIQRTEQGDSAMYLCASSLAQTSHAGQVFGPGTRLTVL.

This clonotype was picked up many times. Here the CDR3 DNA reads TGTGCCAGCAGTGACCGTGGGGGCGAGGACACTGAAGCTTTCTTT. This codes for CASSDRGGEDTEAFF. V gene TRBV25-1 combines with J gene TRBJ1-1, with a possible D match to TRBD1 (6 bases). Germline values: CDR1 MGHDK, CDR2 SYGVNS. CDR3 length equals 15 residues. Trimming took off 3 bases at V and 3 bases at J, with 14 bases between the two ends.

This clonotype was detected many times. This chain uses TRBV3-1 with TRBJ1-4; 8 bases match TRBD1. There are 15 residues in the CDR3. V shed 4 bases, J shed 4 bases, and the junction held 5 bases outside the gene matches. The germline CDR1 and CDR2 sequences are LGHDT and YNNKEL (reference sequence). This CDR3 reads CASSPGTGGNEKLFF. CDR3 bases: TGTGCCAGCAGCCCCGGGACAGGTGGTAATGAAAAACTGTTTTTT.

The chain is built from TRBV27 and TRBJ2-7, with 9 bases identical to TRBD2. The CDR3 covers 13 residues. Germline V CDR1 and CDR2: MNHEY, SMNVEV (reference sequence). Trimming at V came to 10 bases and at J to 4 bases, leaving 8 bases not matched to a gene. In DNA form, the CDR3 reads TGTGCCACCAGAAGCGGGAGGACTTACGAGCAGTACTTC. This gives the protein CATRSGRTYEQYF.

This clonotype was seen at least ten times. CDR3 sequence: CASSLVGTSGANVLTF. The CDR3 region has the DNA TGCGCCAGCAGCCTGGTGGGGACCTCTGGGGCCAACGTCCTGACTTTC. The rearrangement links TRBV5-1 to TRBJ2-6, with D perhaps TRBD1 or TRBD2 (5 bases each). V lost 4 bases to trimming and J lost 0 bases, with 11 bases between them. The CDR3 has 16 residues. Germline assignment: CDR1 SGHRS and CDR2 YFSETQ.